These 17 T cell receptor beta chains were sequenced from one sample in a study of CD4+ T cells in melanoma. Assay used: immunoSEQ multiplex PCR; TCRdb lists only in-frame clones, some missing. Among 10,000 to 12,000 clones listed, under 65% were seen once. The sample taken for sequencing was cells from a culture (not recorded whether cultured in vitro). These receptors were collected from a human donor with melanoma.

V is TRBV18 and J is TRBJ2-4; no reliable D call. The V gene lost 6 bases and the J gene lost 8 bases, with 14 bases spanning the gap. The CDR3 has 13 amino acids. Germline CDR1 is KGHSH and CDR2 is LQKENI. CDR3 amino acids: CASSAPLSDIQYF. For the CDR3, the DNA is TGTGCCAGCTCCGCTCCACTTTCGGACATTCAGTACTTC.

V and J are TRBV2 and TRBJ2-5; 7 bases map to TRBD1. V trimming: 4 bases; J trimming: 6 bases; junction bases outside the gene matches: 11. The CDR3 length is 15 residues. The germline CDR1 and CDR2 sequences are SNHLY and FYNNEI. DNA for the CDR3: TGTGCCAGCAGTGGATTATCAACAGGGGTGCAGACCCAGTACTTC. Amino acids: CASSGLSTGVQTQYF. Complete variable domain (other parts from reference TRBV2 and TRBJ2-5): EPEVTQTPSHQVTQMGQEVILRCVPISNHLYFYWYRQILGQKVEFLVSFYNNEISEKSEIFDDQFSVERPDGSNFTLKIRSTKLEDSAMYFCASSGLSTGVQTQYFGPGTRLLVL.

Notes on this clone: Its ends do not fully match the called genes, so a read error is possible. The CDR3 coding sequence is TGTGCCATCAGTGAGTCTCTAAGACAGGTAGTCTTT. This sequence encodes CAISESLRQVVF. The chain employs TRBV10-3 and TRBJ1-1; the D gene is possibly TRBD1 (6 bases). Germline V gives CDR1 ENHRY, CDR2 SYGVKD. The CDR3 is 12 residues long.

This clone was observed a single time. This chain uses TRBV6-5 with TRBJ2-1; 10 positions match TRBD2. This CDR3 has 15 amino acids. Germline lookup yields CDR1 MNHEY and CDR2 SVGAGI. V lost 6 bases and J lost 3; bases outside the gene matches: 5. CDR3 DNA sequence: TGTGCCAGCAGCCGGACTAGCGGTTTCTACAATGAGCAGTTCTTC. Protein: CASSRTSGFYNEQFF.

This chain uses TRBV30 with TRBJ1-1; D is possibly TRBD1 (5 bases). Trimming stripped 4 bases from V and 1 base from J, with 13 bases between. The CDR3 runs 14 residues. Germline lookup yields CDR1 GTSNPN and CDR2 SVGIG (reference sequence). The DNA for the CDR3 is TGTGCCTGGACCCCTGGGGCCTCGAACACTGAAGCTTTCTTT. Amino acid sequence: CAWTPGASNTEAFF.

V usage is TRBV11-3 and J usage is TRBJ2-1, with TRBD2 identical over 7 bases. The CDR3 has 15 amino acids. The V and J ends lost 5 bases and 1 base, in that order; junction bases with no gene match: 5. CDR1 is SGHNT and CDR2 is YENEEA in the germline V gene. The CDR3: CASSRGVGSYNEQFF. For the CDR3, the DNA is TGTGCCAGCAGCCGGGGGGTAGGGTCCTACAATGAGCAGTTCTTC.

This clone has just a few counts. The rearrangement links TRBV5-1 to TRBJ1-2; 10 nucleotides align to TRBD1. Germline trimming cut 3 bases from V and 8 bases from J; bases unmatched to any gene: 7. From germline, CDR1 is SGHRS and CDR2 YFSETQ. This CDR3 contains 14 residues. The CDR3 bases are TGCGCCAGCAGCTCCGCCGGGACAGGGGTCGGCTACACCTTC. Protein sequence: CASSSAGTGVGYTF.

This clone was picked up one time. Other DNA sequences in this sample translate to the same CDR3. The rearrangement links TRBV11-2 to TRBJ2-2; maybe TRBD1 (6 bases). CDR3 length: 17 residues. The germline CDR1 and CDR2 sequences are SGHAT and FQNNGV. Trimming removed 0 bases at V and 5 bases at J, with 16 bases between. CDR3 in DNA: TGTGCCAGCAGCTTAGATCGGAGAACAGGGCAAACCGGGGAGCTGTTTTTT. This gives the protein CASSLDRRTGQTGELFF.

This clone was detected once. The chain recombines TRBV5-4 with TRBJ1-1; D is unclear. CDR1 and CDR2 (germline): SGHNT, YYREEE (reference sequence). This CDR3 is 14 amino acids long. V lost 2 bases and J lost 2, with 10 bases in between. The CDR3 sequence is CASSFRATNTEAFF. In DNA form, the CDR3 reads TGTGCCAGCAGCTTCCGGGCGACTAACACTGAAGCTTTCTTT.

The genes are TRBV5-1 and TRBJ1-1, with TRBD1 as a possible D gene (6 bases). Germline CDR1 and CDR2: SGHRS and YFSETQ. V lost 1 base and J 4 bases, leaving 14 bases between the germline ends. The CDR3 spans 15 residues. This chain's CDR3 is CASSLSGGLGTEAFF. The CDR3 coding sequence is TGCGCCAGCAGCTTGTCCGGGGGGCTTGGCACTGAAGCTTTCTTT.

The chain carries TRBV5-1 and TRBJ2-3; 7 bases are a match to TRBD2. The CDR3 spans 13 residues. Losses at the gene ends were 7 bases for V and 0 bases for J; bases not matched to a gene: 2. Per the germline V gene, CDR1 is SGHRS and CDR2 is YFSETQ. The chain's CDR3 is CASDGGSTDTQYF. The CDR3 DNA follows: TGCGCCAGCGACGGGGGGAGCACAGATACGCAGTATTTT.

In this sample, this clone turned up a few times. V gene TRBV15 combines with J gene TRBJ1-4, with D unresolved. With 2 bases removed from V and 7 bases from J, the gap between germline ends came to 14 bases. Per the germline V gene, CDR1 is LNHNV and CDR2 is YYDKDF (reference sequence). The CDR3 contains 15 residues. The CDR3 loop reads CATSRSQGSSEKLFF. The CDR3 DNA reads as TGTGCCACCAGCAGAAGCCAAGGGTCGAGTGAAAAACTGTTTTTT.

The V call is TRBV11-2, the J call TRBJ2-7; D unclear. The CDR3 is 12 amino acids. Germline V gene lookup returns CDR1 SGHAT and CDR2 FQNNGV. Trimming shortened V by 2 bases and J by 4 bases, and 6 bases separated the two germline ends. This chain's CDR3 is CASSLKQYEQYF. CDR3 DNA sequence: TGTGCCAGCAGCTTAAAACAGTACGAGCAGTACTTC. Combining the CDR3 with reference TRBV11-2 and TRBJ2-7 gives the whole variable domain EAGVAQSPRYKIIEKRQSVAFWCNPISGHATLYWYQQILGQGPKLLIQFQNNGVVDDSQLPKDRFSAERLKGVDSTLKIQPAKLEDSAVYLCASSLKQYEQYFGPGTRLTVT.

This clone has only a few counts. This sequence joins TRBV7-9 and TRBJ1-4; the match to TRBD1 covers 10 bases. J gave up 5 bases and V 5 bases, and 2 bases lay outside the gene matches. The CDR3 covers 14 residues. Germline CDR1 is SEHNR and CDR2 is FQNEAQ (reference sequence). CDR3 sequence reads: CASSEGQGNEKLFF. The CDR3 coding sequence is TGTGCCAGCAGCGAGGGACAGGGGAATGAAAAACTGTTTTTT.

This chain joins TRBV21-1 and TRBJ1-5. TRBV21-1 is given as a pseudogene. The CDR3 sequence is 15 residues long. The CDR3 coding sequence is TGTGCCAGCAGCCACCAACTGCGATACCCTCAGCCCCAGCATTTT. Translated: CASSHQLRYPQPQHF.

This clone was observed a handful of times. This chain connects TRBV19 to TRBJ1-5; 9 nucleotides line up with TRBD1. Germline CDR1 is LNHDA and CDR2 is SQIVND (reference sequence). V gave up 2 bases and J gave up 16 bases; unmatched junction bases: 6. This CDR3 is 12 amino acids long. In nucleotides, the CDR3 is TGTGCCAGTAGTATAAGGGACAGGGCTATCCATTTT. Translating it yields CASSIRDRAIHF.

The CDR3 bases are TGTGCCAGCAGCTTACAGGGTCAAGAGACCCAGTACTTC. Its translation: CASSLQGQETQYF. The chain links TRBV11-2 to TRBJ2-5; a weak D match, TRBD1 (5 bases). This CDR3 spans 13 amino acids. Germline V gene sequence: CDR1 SGHAT, CDR2 FQNNGV. V lost 2 bases and J 2 bases, leaving 6 bases between the germline ends. The whole variable domain, remainder taken from reference TRBV11-2 and TRBJ2-5, is EAGVAQSPRYKIIEKRQSVAFWCNPISGHATLYWYQQILGQGPKLLIQFQNNGVVDDSQLPKDRFSAERLKGVDSTLKIQPAKLEDSAVYLCASSLQGQETQYFGPGTRLLVL.